Shown below are 18 T cell receptor beta chains from a single sample sequenced in a study of T-cell memory formation after mild COVID-19. Each CDR3 protein gets one entry after TCRdb re-called the 5' RACE reads with MiXCR. The data hold under 300,000 distinct CDR3 sequences, with roughly 8% observed a single time. The sequencing input was PBMCs or a T cell subset sorted from them (not recorded which). Receptors were obtained from a man younger than 30 who had mild COVID-19 (a few samples of this study predate the infection). Cell type and time point are not known.

A few counts support this clonotype. This chain uses TRBV5-5 with TRBJ1-5; tentatively, D is TRBD1 (6 bases). Between the trimmed V and J ends, which lost 0 bases and 5 bases, there was a span of 12 bases. Germline-derived CDR1 and CDR2 are SGHKS and YYEKEE (reference sequence). This CDR3 is 15 amino acids long. The chain's CDR3 is CASSLEGGSDQPQHF. The CDR3 nucleotides are TGTGCCAGCAGCTTGGAGGGGGGATCGGATCAGCCCCAGCATTTT.

The rearrangement links TRBV15 to TRBJ2-5; D may be TRBD2 (6 bases). This CDR3 is 14 amino acids long. Germline V lookup: CDR1 LNHNV, CDR2 YYDKDF (reference sequence). V lost 2 bases to trimming and J lost 3 bases, with 10 bases between them. CDR3 residues: CATSRPGVKETQYF. In DNA form, the CDR3 reads TGTGCCACCAGCAGACCGGGAGTTAAAGAGACCCAGTACTTC.

This clonotype was seen more than once but under ten times. This chain connects TRBV6-6 to TRBJ2-7; no definite D call. Trimming removed 2 bases from V and 3 bases from J, with 11 bases in between. The CDR3 covers 14 residues. CDR1 MNHNY and CDR2 SVGAGI come from the germline V gene (reference sequence). CDR3 in DNA: TGTGCCAGCAGTTACCCCATTGGGCGCTACGAGCAGTACTTC. Residues: CASSYPIGRYEQYF.

This clonotype was found a few times. This sequence joins TRBV5-1 and TRBJ1-2; maybe TRBD1 (5 bases). Germline-derived CDR1 and CDR2 are SGHRS and YFSETQ. This CDR3 is 14 amino acids long. V lost 0 bases to trimming and J lost 8 bases, with 14 bases between them. DNA of the CDR3: TGCGCCAGCAGCTTGGGAGACAGTAATTTCGGCTACACCTTC. It specifies CASSLGDSNFGYTF.

This clonotype was observed a handful of times. V usage is TRBV27 and J usage is TRBJ2-5, with D perhaps TRBD2 (6 bases). This CDR3 is 15 amino acids long. Trimming pared 4 bases from V and 2 bases from J, leaving 14 bases between. Germline V lookup: CDR1 MNHEY, CDR2 SMNVEV (reference sequence). This CDR3 is CASSSSDVGQETQYF. The CDR3 DNA sequence: TGTGCCAGCAGTTCTAGCGATGTGGGGCAAGAGACCCAGTACTTC.

Ten or more counts support this clonotype. At one end, the junction sequence differs from germline, possibly due to a read error. This chain joins TRBV5-1 and TRBJ1-3; D is perhaps TRBD1 (5 bases). Germline-derived CDR1 and CDR2 are SGHRS and YFSETQ. The CDR3 sequence is 14 residues long. CDR3 nucleotide sequence: TGCGCCAGCAGCTCAGGAGACGGGGGAAGCACCATATATTTT. Translating it yields CASSSGDGGSTIYF.

This clonotype appeared many times. The genes are TRBV7-2 and TRBJ2-2; D might be TRBD2 (6 bases). The CDR3 extends over 15 amino acids. V was cut by 6 bases and J by 3 bases, with 14 bases left in between. Germline V lookup: CDR1 SGHTA, CDR2 FQGNSA. Written as DNA, the CDR3 is TGTGCCAGCAGAGTACTTAGCGGAGACACCGGGGAGCTGTTTTTT. The encoded protein is CASRVLSGDTGELFF.

V and J are TRBV20-1 and TRBJ2-7; perhaps TRBD1 as D (6 bases). V was shortened by 6 bases and J by 2 bases, with 20 bases between the two germline ends. The CDR3 covers 15 residues. CDR1 and CDR2 from the germline V gene are DFQATT and SNEGSKA (reference sequence). This CDR3 is CSAPPANRDPYEQYF. The CDR3 DNA reads as TGCAGTGCCCCTCCCGCCAACAGGGACCCCTACGAGCAGTACTTC.

The gene calls are TRBV7-2 and TRBJ1-2; D unresolved. Trimming left V 5 bases short and J 3 bases short, with 10 bases between. Germline lookup yields CDR1 SGHTA and CDR2 FQGNSA. CDR3 length: 13 residues. The CDR3 region is CASSQWADYGYTF. The CDR3 nucleotides read TGTGCCAGCAGCCAGTGGGCCGACTATGGCTACACCTTC.

This clonotype was seen only a few times. J is TRBJ2-1 and V is TRBV7-8; D is unclear. This CDR3 has 16 residues. The germline V gene encodes CDR1 SGHVS and CDR2 FQNEAQ. With 5 bases removed from V and 3 bases from J, the gap between germline ends came to 17 bases. Here the CDR3 DNA reads TGTGCCAGCAGCCCCCAAGGAGTGGGTGGCTACAATGAGCAGTTCTTC. Translated: CASSPQGVGGYNEQFF. The whole variable domain, remainder taken from reference TRBV7-8 and TRBJ2-1, is GAGVSQSPRYKVAKRGQDVALRCDPISGHVSLFWYQQALGQGPEFLTYFQNEAQLDKSGLPSDRFFAERPEGSVSTLKIQRTQQEDSAVYLCASSPQGVGGYNEQFFGPGTRLTVL.

This clonotype was counted only a few times. The V and J genes are TRBV20-1 and TRBJ1-1; no firm D call. The CDR3 spans 15 residues. Germline V gene sequence: CDR1 DFQATT, CDR2 SNEGSKA (reference sequence). The ends were cut back, 5 bases at V and 1 base at J, with 17 bases in the middle. The DNA for the CDR3 is TGCAGTGCTGCTATCCCCCTACATACGAACACTGAAGCTTTCTTT. Protein sequence: CSAAIPLHTNTEAFF.

The V gene is TRBV4-3, the J gene TRBJ1-5, with TRBD1 identical over 8 bases. The germline CDR1 and CDR2 sequences are LGHNA and YSLEER. CDR3 length: 14 amino acids. With 3 bases clipped from V and 7 bases from J, the junction kept 5 bases outside the gene matches. CDR3 protein: CASSQLTGAQPQHF. As DNA, the CDR3 is TGCGCCAGCAGCCAGCTGACAGGGGCCCAGCCCCAGCATTTT.

This clonotype was picked up a small number of times. The chain couples TRBV27 to TRBJ1-6; no clear D. The CDR3 loop spans 13 amino acids. Germline-derived CDR1 and CDR2 are MNHEY and SMNVEV (reference sequence). V lost 8 bases and J lost 2, with 7 bases in between. CDR3 in DNA: TGTGCCAGCGGCGCGACCTATAATTCACCCCTCCACTTT. It specifies CASGATYNSPLHF.

This clonotype was detected many times. V gene TRBV7-9 combines with J gene TRBJ2-5, with no clear D. Germline V gene sequence: CDR1 SEHNR, CDR2 FQNEAQ (reference sequence). Trimming left V 5 bases short and J 7 bases short, with 14 bases between. The CDR3 length is 13 residues. CDR3: CASSPSTVRTQYF. The DNA of the CDR3 is TGTGCCAGCAGCCCCTCTACTGTGAGGACCCAGTACTTC. The whole variable domain, filled in from reference TRBV7-9 and TRBJ2-5, reads DTGVSQNPRHKITKRGQNVTFRCDPISEHNRLYWYRQTLGQGPEFLTYFQNEAQLEKSRLLSDRFSAERPKGSFSTLEIQRTEQGDSAMYLCASSPSTVRTQYFGPGTRLLVL.

V is TRBV18 and J is TRBJ1-2; D is perhaps TRBD1 (5 bases). CDR3 length equals 14 residues. V was clipped by 3 bases and J by 4 bases, with 12 bases between them. Germline CDR1 and CDR2: KGHSH and LQKENI. CDR3 in DNA: TGTGCCAGCTCACCCACAGGCGACCTCTATGGCTACACCTTC. This encodes CASSPTGDLYGYTF.

In this sample, this clonotype turned up a few times. The chain is built from TRBV6-6 and TRBJ2-5; TRBD2 might be the D (6 bases). V was clipped by 3 bases and J by 5 bases, with 13 bases between them. This CDR3 contains 14 residues. Per germline, CDR1 MNHNY and CDR2 SVGAGI (reference sequence). The CDR3 region has the DNA TGTGCCAGCAGTTATAGGGGCAGCGGGGAGACCCAGTACTTC. It encodes CASSYRGSGETQYF.

The sample holds many counts of this clonotype. The chain couples TRBV20-1 to TRBJ2-5, with 8 bases matching TRBD2. Germline loops: CDR1 DFQATT, CDR2 SNEGSKA (reference sequence). The CDR3 contains 17 residues. Germline trimming cut 3 bases from V and 2 bases from J; bases unmatched to any gene: 14. The CDR3: CSASPAGAALTQETQYF. CDR3 nucleotides: TGCAGTGCTAGCCCAGCGGGGGCCGCCTTAACACAAGAGACCCAGTACTTC.

The rearrangement links TRBV15 to TRBJ2-3, with D uncertain. The germline CDR1 and CDR2 sequences are LNHNV and YYDKDF (reference sequence). Trimming removed 9 bases from V and 0 bases from J, with 16 bases in between. This CDR3 has 15 residues. The DNA for the CDR3 is TGTGCCACAACCCAAGGCAGATCTAGCACAGATACGCAGTATTTT. It encodes CATTQGRSSTDTQYF.